The clone carrying this TCR beta chain showed up just a few times. Its cognate antigen is unknown. This specimen belongs to a study of T-cell reconstitution after alpha-beta-depleted transplantation in children. General study points: In patients about two months after transplant, alpha-beta T cells reportedly arose from several hundred expanded graft clones.

TCRbeta library construction was performed incorporating unique molecular identifiers. TCRdb passed the PCR reads through MiXCR, listing each CDR3 protein once. The sample holds more than 400,000 distinct CDR3 sequences; approximately 10% are singletons and the top ten take 14%. This specimen consisted of PBMCs, mostly from graft donor cells, obtained 180 days after TCRalphabeta/CD19-depleted stem cell transplant. The clonotype was recovered from a female patient under 10 years old who had a stem cell transplant for aplastic anemia, so the T cells may come from the graft donor.

The CDR3 DNA sequence: TGTGCCAGCAGTCCCTGGCCGGGACAGGGAAGCTCGAAAAACATTCAGTACTTC. Its translation is CASSPWPGQGSSKNIQYF. This chain connects TRBV12-3 or TRBV12-4 to TRBJ2-4, with 9 positions matching TRBD1. The CDR3 sequence is 18 residues long. The V gene end was trimmed by 5 bases and the J gene end by 4 bases; junction bases not matched to a gene: 15.